This TCR beta chain appears in the sequencing data of a study of post-analysis software for immune sequencing data. Study conclusions and caveats: In patients, TRBV5-6, TRBV5-1 and TRBV20-1 belonged to several TRBV segments found more frequently than in controls. Pronounced co-clustering by F measure was evident among identically batched samples.

This clonotype was detected a few times. Antigen unknown. The authors incorporated unique molecular identifiers into the TCR beta cDNA libraries. Each CDR3 protein gets one entry after TCRdb re-called the PCR reads with MiXCR. The top ten clones hold 11% of a sample with some 700,000 distinct CDR3 sequences, approximately 60% of them seen once. The CDR3 length is 16 residues. V dropped 2 bases and J dropped 1; count of bases not matched to a gene: 8. The germline gives CDR1 MNHEY, CDR2 SVGAGI. The TCR originated in a girl aged 2 to 9 with multiple sclerosis. Sequencing was done on a sample of blood. The chain carries TRBV6-5 and TRBJ2-7; 7 bases fit TRBD2. DNA of the CDR3: TGTGCCAGCAGTTACGGGGCGGGGGTGGAATCCTACGAGCAGTACTTC. Translating gives CASSYGAGVESYEQYF.